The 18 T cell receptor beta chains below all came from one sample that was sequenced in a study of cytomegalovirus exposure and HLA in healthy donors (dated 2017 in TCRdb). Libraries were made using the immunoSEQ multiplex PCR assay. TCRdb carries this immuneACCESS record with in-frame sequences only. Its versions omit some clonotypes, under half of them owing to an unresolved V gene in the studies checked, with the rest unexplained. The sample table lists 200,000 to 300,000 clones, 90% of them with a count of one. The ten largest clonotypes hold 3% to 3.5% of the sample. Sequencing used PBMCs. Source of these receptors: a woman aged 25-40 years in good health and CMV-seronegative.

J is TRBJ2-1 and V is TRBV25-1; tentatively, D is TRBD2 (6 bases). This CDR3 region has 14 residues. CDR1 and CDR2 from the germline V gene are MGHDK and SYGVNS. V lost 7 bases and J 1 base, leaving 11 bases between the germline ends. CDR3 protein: CASTGGSSYNEQFF. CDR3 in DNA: TGTGCCAGCACTGGGGGGAGTTCCTACAATGAGCAGTTCTTC.

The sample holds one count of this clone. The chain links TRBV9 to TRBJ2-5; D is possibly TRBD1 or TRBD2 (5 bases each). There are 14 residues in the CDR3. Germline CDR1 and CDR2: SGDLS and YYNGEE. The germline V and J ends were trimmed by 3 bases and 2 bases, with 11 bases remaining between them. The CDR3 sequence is CASSGGATQETQYF. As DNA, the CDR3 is TGTGCCAGCAGCGGAGGGGCCACACAAGAGACCCAGTACTTC.

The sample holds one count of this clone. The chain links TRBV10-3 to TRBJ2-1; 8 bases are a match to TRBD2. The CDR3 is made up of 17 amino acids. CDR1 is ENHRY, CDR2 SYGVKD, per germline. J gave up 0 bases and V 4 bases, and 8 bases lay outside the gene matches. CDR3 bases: TGTGCCATCAGTGCCTATAGCGGGACGGGCTCCTACAATGAGCAGTTCTTC. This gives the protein CAISAYSGTGSYNEQFF.

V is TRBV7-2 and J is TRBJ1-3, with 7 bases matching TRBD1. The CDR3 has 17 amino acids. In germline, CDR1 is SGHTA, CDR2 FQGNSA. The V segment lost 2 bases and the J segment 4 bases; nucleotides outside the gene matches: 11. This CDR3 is CASSLSLGTAIGNTIYF. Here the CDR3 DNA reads TGTGCCAGCAGCTTATCCCTGGGGACAGCAATCGGAAACACCATATATTTT.

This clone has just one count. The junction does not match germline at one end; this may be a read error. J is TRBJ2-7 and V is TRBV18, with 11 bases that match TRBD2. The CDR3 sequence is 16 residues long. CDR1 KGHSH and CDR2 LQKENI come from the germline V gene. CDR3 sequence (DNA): TGTGCCAGCTCGCCACTAGCGGGAGATCTCTCCTACGAGCAGTACTTC. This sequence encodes CASSPLAGDLSYEQYF. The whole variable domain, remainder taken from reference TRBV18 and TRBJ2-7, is NAGVMQNPRHLVRRRGQEARLRCSPMKGHSHVYWYRQLPEEGLKFMVYLQKENIIDESGMPKERFSAEFPKEGPSILRIQQVVRGDSAAYFCASSPLAGDLSYEQYFGPGTRLTVT.

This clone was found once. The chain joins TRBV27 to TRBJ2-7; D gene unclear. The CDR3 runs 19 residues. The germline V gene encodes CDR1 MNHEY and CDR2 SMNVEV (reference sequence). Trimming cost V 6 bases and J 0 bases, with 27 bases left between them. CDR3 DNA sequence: TGTGCCAGCAGCCCAAATCCCGTTCTAGAGCCCCTGAGCTCCTACGAGCAGTACTTC. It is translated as CASSPNPVLEPLSSYEQYF.

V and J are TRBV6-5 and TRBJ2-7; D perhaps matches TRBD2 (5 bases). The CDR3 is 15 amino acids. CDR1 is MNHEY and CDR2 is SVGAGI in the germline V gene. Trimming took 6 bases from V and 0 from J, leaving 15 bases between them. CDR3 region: CASSLRRFSSYEQYF. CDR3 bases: TGTGCCAGCAGCCTCCGGAGGTTTAGCTCCTACGAGCAGTACTTC.

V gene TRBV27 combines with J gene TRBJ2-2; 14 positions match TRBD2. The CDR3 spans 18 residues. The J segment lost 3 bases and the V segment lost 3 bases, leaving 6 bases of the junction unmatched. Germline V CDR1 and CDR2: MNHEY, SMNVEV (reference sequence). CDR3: CASSLTSGRAGYTGELFF. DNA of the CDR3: TGTGCCAGCAGTTTGACTAGCGGGAGGGCCGGGTACACCGGGGAGCTGTTTTTT.

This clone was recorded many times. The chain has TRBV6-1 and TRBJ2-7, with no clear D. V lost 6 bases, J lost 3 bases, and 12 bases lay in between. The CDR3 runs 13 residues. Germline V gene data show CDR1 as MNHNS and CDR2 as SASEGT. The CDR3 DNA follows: TGTGCCAGCAGCTCCGAGAGCCACTACGAGCAGTACTTC. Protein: CASSSESHYEQYF.

The CDR3 sequence: CAWSVGLAGGQETQYF. CDR3 in DNA: TGTGCCTGGAGTGTGGGACTAGCGGGAGGGCAAGAGACCCAGTACTTC. The chain is built from TRBV30 and TRBJ2-5; 16 bases match TRBD2. Germline trimming cut 0 bases from V and 2 bases from J; bases unmatched to any gene: 0. The CDR3 is 16 amino acids. Germline V CDR1 and CDR2: GTSNPN, SVGIG (reference sequence).

The CDR3 coding sequence is TGCGCCAGCAGCACAACAGGGGCAACTAATGAAAAACTGTTTTTT. It is translated as CASSTTGATNEKLFF. The chain has TRBV5-1 and TRBJ1-4; 7 bases fit TRBD1. The CDR3 consists of 15 residues. Trimming took 4 bases from V and 0 from J; bases not matched to a gene: 3. From germline, CDR1 is SGHRS and CDR2 YFSETQ.

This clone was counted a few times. The CDR3 sequence: CASSVNARTYGYTF. CDR3 DNA: TGTGCCAGCTCCGTAAACGCACGGACCTATGGCTACACCTTC. V is TRBV28 and J is TRBJ1-2, with D hard to call. CDR3 size: 14 residues. V was shortened by 8 bases and J by 4 bases, with 17 bases between the two germline ends. Germline V gene lookup returns CDR1 MDHEN and CDR2 SYDVKM.

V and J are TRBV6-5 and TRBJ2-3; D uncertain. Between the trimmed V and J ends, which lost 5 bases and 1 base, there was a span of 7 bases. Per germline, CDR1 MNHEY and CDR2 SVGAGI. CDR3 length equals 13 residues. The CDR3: CASSHSGTDTQYF. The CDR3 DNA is TGTGCCAGCAGTCATTCGGGCACAGATACGCAGTATTTT.

The CDR3 reads CASSEAPGGSGELFF. The CDR3 DNA is TGTGCCAGCAGTGAAGCGCCGGGGGGTTCCGGGGAGCTGTTTTTT. J is TRBJ2-2 and V is TRBV6-1; 7 nucleotides align to TRBD2. V was clipped by 0 bases and J by 6 bases; unmatched bases: 4. Germline assignment: CDR1 MNHNS and CDR2 SASEGT. The CDR3 is made up of 15 amino acids.

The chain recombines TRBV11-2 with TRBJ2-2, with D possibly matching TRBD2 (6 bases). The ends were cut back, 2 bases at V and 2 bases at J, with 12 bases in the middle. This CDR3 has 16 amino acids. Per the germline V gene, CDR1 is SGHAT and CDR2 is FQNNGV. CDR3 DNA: TGTGCCAGCAGCTTATTAGTGGGACTTAACACCGGGGAGCTGTTTTTT. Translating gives CASSLLVGLNTGELFF.

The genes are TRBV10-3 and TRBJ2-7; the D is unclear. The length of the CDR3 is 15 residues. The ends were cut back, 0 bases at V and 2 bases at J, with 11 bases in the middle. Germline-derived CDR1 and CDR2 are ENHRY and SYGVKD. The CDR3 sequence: CAISESGQATYEQYF. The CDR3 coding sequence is TGTGCCATCAGTGAGTCAGGGCAGGCGACCTACGAGCAGTACTTC.

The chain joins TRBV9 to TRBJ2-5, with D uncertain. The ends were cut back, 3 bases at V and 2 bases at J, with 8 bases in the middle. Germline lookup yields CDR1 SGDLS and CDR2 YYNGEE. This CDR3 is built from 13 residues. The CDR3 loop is CASSEGIQETQYF. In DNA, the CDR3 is TGTGCCAGCAGCGAAGGGATACAAGAGACCCAGTACTTC.

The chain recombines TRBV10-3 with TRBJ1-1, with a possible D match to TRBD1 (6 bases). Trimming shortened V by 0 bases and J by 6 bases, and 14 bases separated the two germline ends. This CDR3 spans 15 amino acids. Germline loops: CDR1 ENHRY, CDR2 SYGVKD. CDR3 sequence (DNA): TGTGCCATCAGTGAGTCAGGGGGGGCGCGCGCTGAAGCTTTCTTT. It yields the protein CAISESGGARAEAFF.